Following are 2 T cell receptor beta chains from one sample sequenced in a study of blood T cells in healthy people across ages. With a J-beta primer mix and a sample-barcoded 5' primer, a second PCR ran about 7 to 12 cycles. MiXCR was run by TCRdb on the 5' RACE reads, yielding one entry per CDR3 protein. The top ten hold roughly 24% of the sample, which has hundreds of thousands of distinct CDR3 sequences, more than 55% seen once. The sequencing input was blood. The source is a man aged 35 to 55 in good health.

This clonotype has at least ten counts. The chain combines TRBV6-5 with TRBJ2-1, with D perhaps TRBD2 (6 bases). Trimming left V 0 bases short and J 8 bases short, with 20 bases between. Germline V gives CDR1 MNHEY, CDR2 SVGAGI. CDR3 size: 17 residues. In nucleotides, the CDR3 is TGTGCCAGCAGTTACTCCGCCCCGGGACTGTCCGTCCATGAGCAGTTCTTC. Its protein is CASSYSAPGLSVHEQFF.

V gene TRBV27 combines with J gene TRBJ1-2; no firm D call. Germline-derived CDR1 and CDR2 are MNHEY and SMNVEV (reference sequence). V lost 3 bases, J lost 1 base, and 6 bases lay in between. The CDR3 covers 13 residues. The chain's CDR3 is CASSFTDNYGYTF. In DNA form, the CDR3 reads TGTGCCAGCAGTTTTACAGATAACTATGGCTACACCTTC.